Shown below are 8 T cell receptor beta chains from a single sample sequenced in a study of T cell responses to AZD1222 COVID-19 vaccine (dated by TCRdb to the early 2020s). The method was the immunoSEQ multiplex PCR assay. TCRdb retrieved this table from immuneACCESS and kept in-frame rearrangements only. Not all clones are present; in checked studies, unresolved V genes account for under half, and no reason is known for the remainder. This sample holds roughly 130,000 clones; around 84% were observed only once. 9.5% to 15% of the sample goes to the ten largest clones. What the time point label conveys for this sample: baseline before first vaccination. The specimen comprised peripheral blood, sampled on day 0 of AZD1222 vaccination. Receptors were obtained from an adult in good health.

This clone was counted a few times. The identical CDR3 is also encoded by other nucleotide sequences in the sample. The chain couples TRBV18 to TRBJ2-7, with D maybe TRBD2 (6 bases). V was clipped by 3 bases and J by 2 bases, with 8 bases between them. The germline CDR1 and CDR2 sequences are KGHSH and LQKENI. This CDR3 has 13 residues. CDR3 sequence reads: CASSPGLTYEQYF. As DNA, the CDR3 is TGTGCCAGCTCACCGGGACTGACCTACGAGCAGTACTTC. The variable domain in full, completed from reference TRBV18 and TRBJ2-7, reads NAGVMQNPRHLVRRRGQEARLRCSPMKGHSHVYWYRQLPEEGLKFMVYLQKENIIDESGMPKERFSAEFPKEGPSILRIQQVVRGDSAAYFCASSPGLTYEQYFGPGTRLTVT.

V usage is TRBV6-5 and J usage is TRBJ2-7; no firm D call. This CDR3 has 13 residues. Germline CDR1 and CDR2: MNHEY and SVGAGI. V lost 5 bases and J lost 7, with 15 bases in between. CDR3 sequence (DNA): TGTGCCAGCAGTCGTAGCTTTTTGGGTGAGCAGTACTTC. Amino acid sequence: CASSRSFLGEQYF.

CDR3 coding DNA: TGTGCCAGCAGCCCGTTAAGGACGGGGTGGGACACCGGGGAGCTGTTTTTT. Translated: CASSPLRTGWDTGELFF. The V call is TRBV5-8, the J call TRBJ2-2; possibly TRBD2 for D (5 bases). CDR1 is SGHTS and CDR2 is YDEGEE in the germline V gene. The germline V and J ends were trimmed by 4 bases and 3 bases, with 19 bases remaining between them. The CDR3 extends over 17 amino acids.

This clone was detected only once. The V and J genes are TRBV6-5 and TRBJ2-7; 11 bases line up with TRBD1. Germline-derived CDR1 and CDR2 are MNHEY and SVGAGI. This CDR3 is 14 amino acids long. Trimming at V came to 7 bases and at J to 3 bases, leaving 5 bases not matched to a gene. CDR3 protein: CASTRTGGGYEQYF. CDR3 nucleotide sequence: TGTGCCAGCACCCGGACAGGGGGCGGCTACGAGCAGTACTTC.

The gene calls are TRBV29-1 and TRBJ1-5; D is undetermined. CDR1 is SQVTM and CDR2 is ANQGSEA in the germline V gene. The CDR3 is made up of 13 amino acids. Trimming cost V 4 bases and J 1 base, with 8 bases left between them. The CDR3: CSVGGGSNQPQHF. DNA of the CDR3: TGCAGCGTTGGGGGAGGGAGCAATCAGCCCCAGCATTTT.

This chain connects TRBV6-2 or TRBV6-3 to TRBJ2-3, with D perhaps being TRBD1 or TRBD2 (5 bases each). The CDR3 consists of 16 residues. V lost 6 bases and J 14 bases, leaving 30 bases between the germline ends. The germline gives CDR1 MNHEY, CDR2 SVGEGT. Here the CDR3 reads CASSPHRWVLGVNRYF. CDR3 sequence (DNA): TGTGCCAGCAGCCCTCATCGATGGGTTTTGGGGGTAAACAGGTATTTT.

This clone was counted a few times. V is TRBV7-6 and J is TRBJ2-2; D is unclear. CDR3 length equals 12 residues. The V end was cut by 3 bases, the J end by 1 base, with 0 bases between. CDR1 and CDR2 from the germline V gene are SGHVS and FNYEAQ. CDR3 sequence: CASSLNTGELFF. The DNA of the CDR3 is TGTGCCAGCAGCTTGAACACCGGGGAGCTGTTTTTT. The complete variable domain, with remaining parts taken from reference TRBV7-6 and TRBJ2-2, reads GAGVSQSPRYKVTKRGQDVALRCDPISGHVSLYWYRQALGQGPEFLTYFNYEAQQDKSGLPNDRFSAERPEGSISTLTIQRTEQRDSAMYRCASSLNTGELFFGEGSRLTVL.

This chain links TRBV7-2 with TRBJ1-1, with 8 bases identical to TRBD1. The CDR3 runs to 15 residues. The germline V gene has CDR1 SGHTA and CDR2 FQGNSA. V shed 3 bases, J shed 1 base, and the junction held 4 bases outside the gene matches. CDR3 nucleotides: TGTGCCAGCAGCTTTATCGGACAGGGGAACACTGAAGCTTTCTTT. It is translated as CASSFIGQGNTEAFF.